This paragraph reports one TCR beta chain. This sample is part of a study of blood T cell repertoires in COVID-19. Study summary: The United States, Italy and Spain supplied acute and convalescent COVID-19 samples. Sources were T cells, B-cell-depleted T cells, or PBMCs; the material itself was cDNA or gDNA.

Methods used by the authors: Amplification from reference gene primers served as the basis for estimated nucleated cell counts. Measured with immunoSEQ multiplex PCR; TCRdb has only the in-frame clones, and not every one. That table supplies the V and J calls and clone size; D and trimming were determined from the DNA. The data show approximately 72,000 clones, approximately 87% seen once. J lost 2 bases, V lost 9 bases, and 7 bases had no gene match. The CDR3 spans 14 residues. From germline, CDR1 is KGHDR and CDR2 SFDVKD. V is TRBV24-1 and J is TRBJ1-2; 8 nucleotides agree with TRBD1. Sequenced: peripheral blood. This TCR was recovered from a woman of 80 years or more with acute or convalescent COVID-19. The CDR3 coding sequence is TGTGCCACCTCGTCACCAGGGGGCAACTATGGCTACACCTTC. Translating gives CATSSPGGNYGYTF.